Listed below are T cell receptor beta chains from one sample, sequenced in a study of T cells after yellow fever vaccination. One entry per CDR3 protein results from TCRdb running MiXCR on the 5' RACE reads. This sample has about 580,000 distinct CDR3 sequences, with less than 20% found just once. The sequenced sample was PBMCs, obtained 5 to 6 days after the first yellow fever vaccination. These TCRs come from a man younger than 35 who received the YFV17D yellow fever vaccine. The conserved cysteine and the conserved F or W are not part of the CDR3 here.

j_call	v_call	cdr3_length	cdr3_aa
TRBJ1-1	TRBV4-1	11	ASSHAANTEAF
TRBJ2-1	TRBV23-1	13	ASSQSQGFYNEQF
TRBJ2-5	TRBV5-4	11	ASSFGWEETQY
TRBJ2-1	TRBV5-5	13	ASSWGLAGSNEQF
TRBJ2-2	TRBV12-3/TRBV12-4	11	ASSFWGAGELF
TRBJ2-3	TRBV9	13	ASSEDRISTDTQY
TRBJ2-1	TRBV3-1	15	ASSLPPGFRSYNEQF
TRBJ1-6	TRBV6-1	13	ASNLREGFPSPLH
TRBJ2-3	TRBV6-1	13	ASSEGTSHTDTQY
TRBJ2-5	TRBV5-5	12	ASSLPQSQETQY
TRBJ1-1	TRBV7-3	15	ASSSHPGASGNTEAF
TRBJ2-2	TRBV29-1	13	SVGLAGINTGELF
TRBJ2-6	TRBV20-1	14	RASGGTQSGANVLT
TRBJ2-4	TRBV7-2	20	ASANRDRGFLPAFQQGDIQY
TRBJ2-1	TRBV30	14	AWSGRGTSSYNEQF
TRBJ1-2	TRBV5-1	13	ASSLDRAEGYGYT
TRBJ2-1	TRBV7-6	12	ASSPLAGDHEQF
TRBJ2-3	TRBV6-2/TRBV6-3	16	ASSYSGIWTTLTDTQY
TRBJ2-7	TRBV4-3	13	ASSHRTDSSYEQY
TRBJ1-6	TRBV6-1	15	ASSPRTGGHNNSPLH
TRBJ2-1	TRBV6-5	12	ASSWGVPGNEQF
TRBJ2-1	TRBV7-2	12	ASSFRQGRNEQF
TRBJ1-1	TRBV29-1	10	SVHGQNTEAF
TRBJ2-7	TRBV2	10	ASSQASDEQY
TRBJ2-7	TRBV15	14	ATSRRTGTGIYEQY
TRBJ1-1	TRBV3-1	15	ASNAQGAVIGGTEAF
TRBJ2-6	TRBV27	12	ASKGYSGANVLT
TRBJ2-2	TRBV7-9	12	ASSSDSTAGELF
TRBJ1-6	TRBV7-9	11	ASSSVGGEPLH
TRBJ2-2	TRBV25-1	15	ASSERGWTENTGELF
TRBJ1-5	TRBV12-3/TRBV12-4	11	ASSLFPNQPQH
TRBJ2-3	TRBV20-1	12	SARDVSGGDTQY
TRBJ1-1	TRBV5-1	12	ASSWTAMNTEAF
TRBJ1-4	TRBV7-9	15	ASSLGSGGTTNEKLF
TRBJ2-4	TRBV4-1	16	ASSQAAGTGSAKNNQY
TRBJ2-3	TRBV6-2/TRBV6-3	11	ASSYVSQDTQY
TRBJ2-1	TRBV3-1	14	ASSPGGGQGLNEQF
TRBJ2-2	TRBV5-1	15	ASSLEGSGYDTGELF
TRBJ2-5	TRBV20-1	12	SARDRLAQETQY
TRBJ2-1	TRBV20-1	12	SARVGGSYNEQF
TRBJ2-7	TRBV20-1	13	SAPGGRGSSYEQY
TRBJ2-1	TRBV5-4	11	ASSLTGYDEQF
TRBJ2-2	TRBV12-3/TRBV12-4	14	ASSLRFGGNTGELF
TRBJ2-3	TRBV20-1	11	SANTGGQGTQY
TRBJ2-6	TRBV11-2	17	ASSLIAGTVPSGANVLT
TRBJ2-1	TRBV2	12	ASRQGLATNEQF